The clone carrying this TCR beta chain is medium-sized by share. The time point denotes: sample taken at primary tumor resection. These data originate in a study of spatial heterogeneity in lung cancer. A distinct unique molecular identifier was carried by each TCR cDNA molecule. TCRdb processed the 5' RACE reads anew with MiXCR; each CDR3 protein has one entry. Found here are roughly 2,700 distinct CDR3 sequences, approximately 9% of them singletons; the top ten hold roughly 21%. The source of this sequence is a female donor with early-stage non-small cell lung cancer. Material: normal lung tissue next to the tumor, obtained at surgery.

The CDR3, as DNA: TGTGCCAGCAGCTTATCTGGGGGGGCCAATCAGCCCCAGCATTTT. Amino acid sequence: CASSLSGGANQPQHF. This chain connects TRBV7-9 to TRBJ1-5; D is perhaps TRBD1 (6 bases). This CDR3 is 15 amino acids long. In germline, CDR1 is SEHNR, CDR2 FQNEAQ (reference sequence). V was trimmed by 2 bases and J by 3 bases, leaving 11 bases between them.